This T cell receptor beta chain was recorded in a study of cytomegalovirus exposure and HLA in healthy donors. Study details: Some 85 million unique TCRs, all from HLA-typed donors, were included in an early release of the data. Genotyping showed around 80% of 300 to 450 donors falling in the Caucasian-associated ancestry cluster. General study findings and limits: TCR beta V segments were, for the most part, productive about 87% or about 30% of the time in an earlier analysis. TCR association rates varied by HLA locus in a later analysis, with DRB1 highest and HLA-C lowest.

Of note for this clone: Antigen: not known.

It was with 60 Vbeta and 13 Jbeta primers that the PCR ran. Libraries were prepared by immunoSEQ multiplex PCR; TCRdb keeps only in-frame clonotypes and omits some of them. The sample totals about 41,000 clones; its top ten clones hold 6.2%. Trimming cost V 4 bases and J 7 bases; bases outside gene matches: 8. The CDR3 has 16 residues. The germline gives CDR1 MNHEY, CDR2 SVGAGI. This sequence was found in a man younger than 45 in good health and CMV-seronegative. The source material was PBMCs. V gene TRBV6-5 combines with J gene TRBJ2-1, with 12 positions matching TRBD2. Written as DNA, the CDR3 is TGTGCCAGCAGTTTTCGGCTAGCGGGAGGGGGGAATGAGCAGTTCTTC. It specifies CASSFRLAGGGNEQFF.